This TCR beta chain was documented in a study of patients and donors after allogeneic stem cell transplantation. The CDR3 totals 12 residues. V was pared by 8 bases and J by 6 bases, with 7 bases of the junction left unmatched. Looked up from germline, CDR1 is MNHEY and CDR2 is SVGEGT. Each CDR3 protein gets one entry after TCRdb re-called the RT-PCR reads with MiXCR. The sample gives about 960,000 distinct CDR3 sequences, about 20% of which show up once; around 6% is in the top ten. This clonotype was obtained from a human donor who was either an allogeneic HSCT recipient or a stem cell or donor lymphocyte infusion donor (not recorded which). It is not recorded whose cells these are; they may come from a transplant donor. Sequencing was performed on blood, either unsorted or a sorted T cell fraction (not recorded which). The chain joins TRBV6-2 or TRBV6-3 to TRBJ2-7, with 7 bases that match TRBD1. CDR3 in amino acids: CASRRGGGEQYF. CDR3 DNA: TGTGCCAGCCGCCGAGGGGGCGGCGAGCAGTACTTC.